This T cell receptor beta chain was sequenced in a study of T cells after yellow fever vaccination (dated 2019 in TCRdb). Turning to the overall study: The SMART-Seq v4 Ultra Low Input RNA kit was used to prepare libraries from fractions with low cell numbers. The cohort comprised two healthy male donors, one aged 18 to 30 and one aged 30 to 40 years. Bulk TCR alpha and beta repertoires were sequenced longitudinally to track T-cell clones before and after primary and booster YFV17D yellow fever vaccination. Blood was collected at multiple timepoints before and after primary and secondary immunization, and bulk PBMC replicates and cell subsets were isolated.

What this sample's treatment or condition label stands for: live attenuated yellow fever vaccine strain. At every blood-draw timepoint, two biological replicates of bulk PBMCs were collected. PBMCs were isolated from peripheral blood using a standard Ficoll-Paque protocol. RNA was extracted with TriZol from bulk PBMCs, CD4 and CD8 fractions, and dextramer-positive and dextramer-negative fractions. This clonotype was seen repeatedly, ten times or more. Its cognate antigen has yet to be identified. No base quality information exists; no much larger clone differs at one position. Results the study describes overall, beyond this receptor: A small fraction of clonotypes appeared in both the CD4 and CD8 compartments, likely as a result of convergent recombination. Only two donors were included in the study, so the extent to which the findings can be generalized is limited. Computational filtering was needed because FACS-sorted repertoires could contain abundant contaminating clonotypes from the bulk population. Most clones expanded after primary vaccination (96% of CD4 and approximately 86% of CD8) were re-detected after the booster, suggesting that broad memory maintenance occurred. Compared with the primary T-cell response, the secondary T-cell response was weaker but faster, peaking on day 5 rather than day 15.

TCR cDNA was made using 5'RACE template switching, a step that added a universal primer site and unique molecular identifiers. Priming of cDNA synthesis was performed from both the TCR alpha and TCR beta constant segments. Libraries were amplified in two PCR steps, with sample barcodes and sequencing adapters added in the second step. Sequencing of libraries was performed on Illumina HiSeq 2500 (2x100 bp) or NovaSeq (2x150 bp). On the authors' methods: Reads were demultiplexed and collapsed into UMI consensus sequences with MIGEC, and V(D)J alignment was performed with MiXCR. Vaccine-responding clonotypes were identified with edgeR using replicate PBMC samples, with FDR below 0.01 and a log2 fold change above 5 up to day 15 being required. Each bulk clonotype received a CD4 or CD8 identity based on whether the sequenced CD4 or CD8 repertoire contained that clonotype at higher abundance. Using fastp trimming at Q25 and MiXCR clonotype assembly, TCRdb reanalyzed the public sequencing data and kept in-frame beta chains. Each CDR3 protein appears once, grouped with its most common genes and DNA. TCRdb assigned the V and J calls; the authors' analysis was not used. Counted in this sample were around 350,000 distinct CDR3 sequences; around 6.5% of them appeared once. The biggest ten clones account for about 15% of the sample.

This sample comprised PBMCs, obtained 5 days after the yellow fever booster vaccination. The receptor comes from a young man who received the YFV17D yellow fever vaccine.

The CDR3 sequence is CASSVTGQFGANVLTF. The DNA sequence is TGTGCCAGCAGCGTGACAGGGCAGTTTGGGGCCAACGTCCTGACTTTC. Recombination connected TRBV6-1 to TRBJ2-6, with 7 bases matching TRBD1. Taken from cysteine to phenylalanine, the CDR3 has 16 residues. Solely the CDR3 DNA is kept, with 48 bases framed from the first base. Trimming takes 6 bases off V and 3 bases off J; junction bases not matched to a gene: 8. The germline V gene specifies MNHNS as CDR1 and SASEGT as CDR2.